This section outlines one TCR beta chain sequence together with its context. Its antigen is not known. The entry originates in a study of shared clonotypes between healthy human individuals. Turning to the study itself: Researchers assigned three CD4 naive, three CD4 memory, two CD8 naive and one CD8 memory plate to each donor.

Notes on the study in general: Generally, estimated richness proved larger in naive subsets than it did in memory subsets. Naive CD4 clonotypes were shared across a handful of donors at about 5%.

Repertoires were generated with immunoSEQ multiplex PCR, while TCRdb's copy carries only in-frame clones and drops some. Of around 1,000,000 clones listed, 70% to 80% are singletons. V dropped 5 bases and J dropped 0; count of bases not matched to a gene: 7. CDR3 length: 16 residues. Germline CDR1 MNHEY, CDR2 SMNVEV (reference sequence). Sequences were obtained from memory CD4+ T cells from PBMCs. Stated subset: CD45RA-negative fraction. The chain combines TRBV27 with TRBJ1-5; TRBD1 matches 7 bases. This TCR was sampled from a man aged 18 to 35 in good health. Some clones in this sample may be carry-over from other donors' samples. CDR3 protein: CASSVTGTASNQPQHF. The CDR3 DNA sequence: TGTGCCAGCAGTGTAACGGGGACAGCTAGCAATCAGCCCCAGCATTTT.